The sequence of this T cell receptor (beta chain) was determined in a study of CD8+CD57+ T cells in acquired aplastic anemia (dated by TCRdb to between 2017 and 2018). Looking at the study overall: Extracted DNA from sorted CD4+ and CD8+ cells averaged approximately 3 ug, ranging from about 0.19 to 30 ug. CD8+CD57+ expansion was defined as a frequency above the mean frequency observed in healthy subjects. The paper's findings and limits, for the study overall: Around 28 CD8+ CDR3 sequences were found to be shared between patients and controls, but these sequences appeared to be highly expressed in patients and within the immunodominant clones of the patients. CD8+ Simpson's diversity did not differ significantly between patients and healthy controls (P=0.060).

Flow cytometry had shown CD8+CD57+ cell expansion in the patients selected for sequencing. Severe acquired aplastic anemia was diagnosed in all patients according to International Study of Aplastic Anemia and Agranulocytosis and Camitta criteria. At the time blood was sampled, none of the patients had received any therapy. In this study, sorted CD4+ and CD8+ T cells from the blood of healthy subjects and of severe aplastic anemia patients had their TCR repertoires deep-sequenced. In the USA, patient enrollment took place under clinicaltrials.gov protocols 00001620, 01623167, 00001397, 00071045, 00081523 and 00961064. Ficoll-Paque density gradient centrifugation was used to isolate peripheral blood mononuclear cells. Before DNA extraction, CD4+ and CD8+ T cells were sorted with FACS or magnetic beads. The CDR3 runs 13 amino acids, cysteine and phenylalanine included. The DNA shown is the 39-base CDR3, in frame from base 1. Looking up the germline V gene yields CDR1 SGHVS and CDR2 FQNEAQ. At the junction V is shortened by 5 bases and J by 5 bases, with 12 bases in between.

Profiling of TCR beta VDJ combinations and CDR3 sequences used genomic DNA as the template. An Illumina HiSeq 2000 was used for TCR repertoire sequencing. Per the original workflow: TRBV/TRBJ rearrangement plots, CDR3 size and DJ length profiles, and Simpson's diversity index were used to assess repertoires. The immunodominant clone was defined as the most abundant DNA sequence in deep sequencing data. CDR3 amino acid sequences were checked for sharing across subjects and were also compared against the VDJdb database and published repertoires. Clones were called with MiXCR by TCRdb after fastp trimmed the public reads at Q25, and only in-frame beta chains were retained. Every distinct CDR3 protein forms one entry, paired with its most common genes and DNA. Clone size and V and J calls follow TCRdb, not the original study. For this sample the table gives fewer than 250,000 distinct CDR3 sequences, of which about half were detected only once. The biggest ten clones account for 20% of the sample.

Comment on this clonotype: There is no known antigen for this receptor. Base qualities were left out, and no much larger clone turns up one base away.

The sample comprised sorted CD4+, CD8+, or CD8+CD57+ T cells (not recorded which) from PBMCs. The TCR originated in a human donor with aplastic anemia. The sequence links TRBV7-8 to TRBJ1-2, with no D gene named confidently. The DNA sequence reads TGTGCCAGCAGCCCTTGGACGGAATATGGCTACACCTTC. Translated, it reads CASSPWTEYGYTF.